These T cell receptor beta chains were read from a single sample in a study of cytomegalovirus exposure and HLA in healthy donors. Measured with immunoSEQ multiplex PCR; TCRdb has only the in-frame clones, and not every one. The table has some 120,000 clones, 75% to 90% seen once; the top ten hold 6.7%. The specimen was PBMCs. Every receptor here comes from a woman in her twenties or thirties in good health and CMV-seropositive. Both conserved end residues are trimmed from each CDR3. The order of the fields is V gene, CDR3 protein.

v_call: TRBV28
cdr3_aa: ASSYQGMGRTEAF

v_call: TRBV7-8
cdr3_aa: ASSLSTDTQY

v_call: TRBV5-1
cdr3_aa: ASSLTSGGAGETQY

v_call: TRBV7-8
cdr3_aa: ASSWTSGGVTDTQY

v_call: TRBV27
cdr3_aa: ASRGTSNTGELF

v_call: TRBV2
cdr3_aa: ASSGTTSGRLAGELF

v_call: TRBV6-4
cdr3_aa: ASSDSAGPNYGYT

v_call: TRBV5-1
cdr3_aa: ASSEQGNEKLF

v_call: TRBV28
cdr3_aa: ASSTSGTGRYEQY

v_call: TRBV7-9
cdr3_aa: ASSLAAEGEKLF

v_call: TRBV5-1
cdr3_aa: ASSLWGSNYGYT

v_call: TRBV2
cdr3_aa: ASKKESSYNSPLH

v_call: TRBV5-6
cdr3_aa: ASSLKAGETQY

v_call: TRBV9
cdr3_aa: ASSRTGVSGNTIY

v_call: TRBV7-8
cdr3_aa: ASSKGGQRGGTDTQY

v_call: TRBV10-3
cdr3_aa: AISEGEWNEQF

v_call: TRBV7-3
cdr3_aa: ASSLKDSSYNEQF

v_call: TRBV9
cdr3_aa: ASSATGKGAGNTIY

v_call: TRBV28
cdr3_aa: ASSITSGVGTDTQY

v_call: TRBV7-9
cdr3_aa: ANSLSTVNEQY

v_call: TRBV10-3
cdr3_aa: AISAMGGDLGNTIY

v_call: TRBV11-1
cdr3_aa: ASSSSSGGSYEQY

v_call: TRBV20-1
cdr3_aa: SAGDSDEQY

v_call: TRBV19
cdr3_aa: ASSPGWRGPKETQY

v_call: TRBV5-1
cdr3_aa: ASSLLPLTLNTEAF

v_call: TRBV28
cdr3_aa: ASSYTSGNEQY

v_call: TRBV18
cdr3_aa: ASSFTGVLSEAF

v_call: TRBV18
cdr3_aa: ASSPRGGRNQPQH

v_call: TRBV5-1
cdr3_aa: ASSGGGDNNEQF

v_call: TRBV28
cdr3_aa: ASSLGEGTYEQY

v_call: TRBV29-1
cdr3_aa: SVAKAGQGKETQY

v_call: TRBV25-1
cdr3_aa: ASIEGDGTGELF

v_call: TRBV6-6
cdr3_aa: ASTLGREGSEQF

v_call: TRBV2
cdr3_aa: ASMPNLSGVEAF

v_call: TRBV28
cdr3_aa: ASSSEGSSSGYGYT

v_call: TRBV7-6
cdr3_aa: ASSYDRGEETQY

v_call: TRBV7-9
cdr3_aa: ASSLRTGLNEKLF

v_call: TRBV5-1
cdr3_aa: ASSIQDEQY

v_call: TRBV28
cdr3_aa: ASSDRVHIY

v_call: TRBV2
cdr3_aa: ASSEDGQGNSPLH

v_call: TRBV5-6
cdr3_aa: ASSLGQSYGYT

v_call: TRBV2
cdr3_aa: ASRVSYEQY

v_call: TRBV7-9
cdr3_aa: SSSWDSPTGELF

v_call: TRBV7-6
cdr3_aa: ASSLGQGGHEQY

v_call: TRBV9
cdr3_aa: ASSVAGGPHNEQF

v_call: TRBV5-1
cdr3_aa: ASSLEGPNEKLF

v_call: TRBV6-5
cdr3_aa: ASSEGQDYQPQH

v_call: TRBV6-6
cdr3_aa: ASRPPGGVYEKLF

v_call: TRBV20-1
cdr3_aa: SARAAGYT

v_call: TRBV12-5
cdr3_aa: ASGLDSAADRYYGYT